This TCR beta chain was captured by sequencing in a study of cytotoxic CD8 clonotypes in ibrutinib-treated CLL (dated by TCRdb to about 2021). In terms of the full investigation: The cohort included roughly 15 treatment-naive and approximately twelve relapsed/refractory patients; roughly 17 were IGHV unmutated. Of the approximately 86 participants in the trial, roughly 26 had longitudinal samples available. Response samples were taken after a median of approximately 12 months on treatment, ranging from 6 to 36 months. Partial responses were observed in approximately 24 patients and complete responses in 2; after a median follow-up of around 68 months, remission was maintained in 15 or so patients and progression was observed in approximately twelve. On average, each sample had some 250,000 productive templates and almost 95,000 productive rearrangements. Cryopreserved peripheral blood mononuclear cells were collected before treatment, at response, and at either disease progression or sustained remission. Every sample from remission and from progressive disease was obtained while the patients were still on ibrutinib.

On a MiSeq, deep resolution sequencing aimed for a depth between 1 in 1 million and 1 in 200,000 T cells, with each clonotype covered approximately 9.2x on average. The immunoSEQ hsTCRB Kit was used to generate TCR beta libraries. Processing in the source paper ran as follows. Data were analyzed with ImmunoSEQ Data Assistant and ImmunoSEQ Analyzer, with V, D and J genes assigned per IMGT definitions. Clonality was computed as one minus normalized Shannon entropy of productive rearrangement frequencies, ranging from 0 to 1. Public clonotype analysis was restricted to overrepresented clonotypes comprising at least 0.05% of each patient's repertoire. Around 14 repertoires from age-matched healthy donors, obtained from immuneACCESS, served as clonality controls. TCRdb carries this immuneACCESS record with in-frame sequences only. Its versions omit some clonotypes, under half of them owing to an unresolved V gene in the studies checked, with the rest unexplained. V, J and clone size are those of that table, while D and trimming were read from the DNA. The sample includes approximately 200,000 clones, with around three quarters observed a single time. The leading ten clones occupy 13% of the sample.

The full study reports these points: Public clonotypes were found to be uncommon and were observed to contract or remain stable during treatment; the increase in clonality was shown to reflect expansion of private clonotypes at ibrutinib response. Clonality increased at ibrutinib response, stayed stable in sustained remission, and fell back toward baseline at progression. Sampling times were not matched between patients in sustained remission and patients whose disease was progressing, and lymph node repertoires were not examined. Baseline clonality was found to be higher than that of age-matched healthy donors and was strongly correlated with circulating CD8+ T-cell counts.

Note on this clone: The clone's antigen remains unknown. The input lacks base qualities; no much larger clone sits a single base away.

The CDR3 runs 13 residues from the cysteine to the phenylalanine. Of the read, only the CDR3 DNA is kept; its 39 bases are in frame from base 1. The germline ends are 13 bases apart after V is trimmed by 4 bases and J by 5 bases. Taken from the germline V gene, the CDR1 and CDR2 loops are SQVTM and ANQGSEA. The intended sense of this specimen's time point label: approximately 2 years on ibrutinib. Around 1.8 micrograms of genomic DNA were extracted from cryopreserved PBMCs for TCR beta library preparation. High-throughput TCR beta sequencing was performed on longitudinal blood samples from CLL patients receiving ibrutinib monotherapy. The patients took part in an open-label, single-center phase 2 trial of ibrutinib monotherapy.

This sequence was found in a human donor with chronic lymphocytic leukemia. This chain joins TRBV29-1 to TRBJ2-3; the D assignment is uncertain and may be TRBD1 or TRBD2, with 5 bases supporting each. Material: PBMCs, obtained after 24 months of ibrutinib treatment. CDR3 protein: CSVGRQGLDTQYF. The nucleotide sequence reads TGCAGCGTTGGGAGGCAGGGCCTAGATACGCAGTATTTT.